The clone carrying this TCR beta chain was seen repeatedly, ten times or more. Antigen unknown. A read error may be the cause here, since a much bigger clone is one base away. TCRdb re-analyzed the PCR reads using MiXCR. The repertoire holds tens of thousands of clones, with about a sixth as singletons. The data originate from a study of metastatic and nonmetastatic thyroid tumors. Looking at the study overall: Across peripheral blood and tumor or nodule tissue samples taken from malignant and benign thyroid patients, the repertoires were compared with one another.

Study-wide points: It was reported that TCR beta diversity was significantly higher in malignant thyroid tumors than benign nodules, in blood and tumor.

CDR1 LNHDA and CDR2 SQIVND come from the germline V gene (reference sequence). The CDR3 sequence is 14 residues long. Before thyroid surgery, none of the patients had received any treatment. The genes are TRBV19 and TRBJ1-1, with no clear D. Sequencing was done on a sample of blood. The TCR comes from a female donor with papillary thyroid cancer or a benign thyroid nodule (not recorded which). Some clones in this sample may be carry-over from other donors' samples. CDR3 DNA: TGTGCCAGTAGTATTATGGAGTTGAACACTGAAGCTCTCTTT. Translated, it gives CASSIMELNTEALF.